This entry is about one TCR beta chain. The CDR3 loop spans 19 amino acids. Germline V CDR1 and CDR2: KGHDR, SFDVKD. V was pared by 0 bases and J by 3 bases, with 15 bases of the junction left unmatched. Authors' processing steps: The assay estimated nucleated cells by amplifying reference gene primers. TCRdb keeps only in-frame clones here, not all; method: immunoSEQ multiplex PCR. The V and J calls and the clone size are those of that table, but D and trimming were determined from the DNA. The sample holds hundreds of thousands of clones; about nine tenths are singletons and the top ten take 0.55% to 0.75%. This sample is part of a study of blood T cell repertoires in COVID-19. Overall study context: Some COVID-19 samples were acute and others convalescent; all came from the United States, Italy and Spain. The cDNA or gDNA used as material had been derived from T cells, B-cell-depleted T cells, or PBMCs.

The rearrangement uses TRBV24-1 and TRBJ2-5, with 7 nucleotides matching TRBD1. The source of this sequence is a man in his forties with acute or convalescent COVID-19. Sequencing was carried out using peripheral blood. In nucleotides, the CDR3 is TGTGCCACCAGTGATTTGGGCGGACTTACTCGGGACAGCAAAGAGACCCAGTACTTC. This sequence encodes CATSDLGGLTRDSKETQYF.